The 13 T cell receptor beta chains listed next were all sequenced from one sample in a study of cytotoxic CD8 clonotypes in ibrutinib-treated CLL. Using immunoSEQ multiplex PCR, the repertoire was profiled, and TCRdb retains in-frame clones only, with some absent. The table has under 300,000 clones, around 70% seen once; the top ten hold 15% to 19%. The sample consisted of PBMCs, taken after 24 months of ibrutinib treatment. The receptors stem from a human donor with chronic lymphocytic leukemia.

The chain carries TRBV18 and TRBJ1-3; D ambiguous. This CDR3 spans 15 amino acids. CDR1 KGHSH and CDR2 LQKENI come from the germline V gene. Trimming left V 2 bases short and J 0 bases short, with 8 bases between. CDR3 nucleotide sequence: TGTGCCAGCTCACCAGTCGTCATCTCTGGAAACACCATATATTTT. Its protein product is CASSPVVISGNTIYF.

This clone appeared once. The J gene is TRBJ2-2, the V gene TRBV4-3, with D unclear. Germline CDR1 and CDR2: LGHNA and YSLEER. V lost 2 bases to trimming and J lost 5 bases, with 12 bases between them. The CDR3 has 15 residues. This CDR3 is CASSQFLLATGELFF. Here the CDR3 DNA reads TGCGCCAGCAGCCAATTCTTATTGGCTACCGGGGAGCTGTTTTTT.

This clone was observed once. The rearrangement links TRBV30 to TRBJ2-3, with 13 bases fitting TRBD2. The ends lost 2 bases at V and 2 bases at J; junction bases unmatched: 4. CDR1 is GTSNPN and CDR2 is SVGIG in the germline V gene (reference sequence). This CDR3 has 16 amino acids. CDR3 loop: CAWSPGTSGDTDTQYF. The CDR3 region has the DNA TGTGCCTGGAGTCCCGGGACTAGCGGGGACACAGATACGCAGTATTTT.

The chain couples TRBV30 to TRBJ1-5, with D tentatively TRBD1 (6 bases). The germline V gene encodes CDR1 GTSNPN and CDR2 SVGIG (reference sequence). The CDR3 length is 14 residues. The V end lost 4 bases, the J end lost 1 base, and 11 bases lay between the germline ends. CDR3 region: CAWTTGLSNQPQHF. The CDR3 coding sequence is TGTGCCTGGACGACAGGTTTGAGCAATCAGCCCCAGCATTTT.

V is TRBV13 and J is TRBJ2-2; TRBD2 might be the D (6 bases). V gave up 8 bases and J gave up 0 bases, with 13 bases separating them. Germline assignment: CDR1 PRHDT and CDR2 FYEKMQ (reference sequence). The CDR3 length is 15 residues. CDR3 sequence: CASLRAGSNTGELFF. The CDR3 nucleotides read TGTGCCAGCCTCCGTGCGGGGTCGAACACCGGGGAGCTGTTTTTT.

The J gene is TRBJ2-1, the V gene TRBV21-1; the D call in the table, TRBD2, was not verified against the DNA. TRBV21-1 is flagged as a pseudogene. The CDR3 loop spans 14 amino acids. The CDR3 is CASSKGPRREEQFF. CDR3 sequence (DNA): TGTGCCAGCAGCAAAGGCCCCAGGCGGGAGGAGCAGTTCTTC.

In DNA, the CDR3 is TGTGCCAGCAGTTCGGTCGGGACTGATACCGGGGAGCTGTTTTTT. It codes for CASSSVGTDTGELFF. The chain uses TRBV2 and TRBJ2-2; a possible D gene is TRBD2 (6 bases). From germline, CDR1 is SNHLY and CDR2 FYNNEI. The CDR3 is made up of 15 amino acids. V shed 5 bases and J shed 5 bases, with 15 bases lying between them.

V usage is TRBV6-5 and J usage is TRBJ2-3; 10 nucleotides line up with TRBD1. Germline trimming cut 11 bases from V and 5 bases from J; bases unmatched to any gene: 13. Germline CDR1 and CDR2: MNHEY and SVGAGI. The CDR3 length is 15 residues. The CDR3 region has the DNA TGTGCCTCGAAAAGGACGGGACAGGGGCAAGATACGCAGTATTTT. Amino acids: CASKRTGQGQDTQYF.

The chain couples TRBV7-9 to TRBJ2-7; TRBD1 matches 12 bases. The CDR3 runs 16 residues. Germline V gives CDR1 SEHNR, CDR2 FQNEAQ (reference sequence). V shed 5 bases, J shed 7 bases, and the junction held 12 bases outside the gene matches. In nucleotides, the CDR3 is TGTGCCAGCAGCCGACTGATGGGACAGGGGGCGGGGGAGCAGTACTTC. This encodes CASSRLMGQGAGEQYF.

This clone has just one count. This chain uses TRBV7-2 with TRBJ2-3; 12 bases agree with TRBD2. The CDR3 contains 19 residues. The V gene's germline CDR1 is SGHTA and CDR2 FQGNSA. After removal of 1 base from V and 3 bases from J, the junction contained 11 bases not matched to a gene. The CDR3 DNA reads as TGTGCCAGCAGCTTAGTAGGACAGGGACTAGCGGGTGGAACAGATACGCAGTATTTT. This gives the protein CASSLVGQGLAGGTDTQYF.

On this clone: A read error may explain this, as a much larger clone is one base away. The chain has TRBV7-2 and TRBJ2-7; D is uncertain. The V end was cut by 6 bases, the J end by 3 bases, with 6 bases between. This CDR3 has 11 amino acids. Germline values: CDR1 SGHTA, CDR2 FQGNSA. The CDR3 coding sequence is TGTGCCAGCAGGGGGTACTACGAGCAGTACTTC. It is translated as CASRGYYEQYF. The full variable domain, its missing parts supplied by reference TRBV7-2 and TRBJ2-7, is GAGVSQSPSNKVTEKGKDVELRCDPISGHTALYWYRQSLGQGLEFLIYFQGNSAPDKSGLPSDRFSAERTGGSVSTLTIQRTQQEDSAVYLCASRGYYEQYFGPGTRLTVT.

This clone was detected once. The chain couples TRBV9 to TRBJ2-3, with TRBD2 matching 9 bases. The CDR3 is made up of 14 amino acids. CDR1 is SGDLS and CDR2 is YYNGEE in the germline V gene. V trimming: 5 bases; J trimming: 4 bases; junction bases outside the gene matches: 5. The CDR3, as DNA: TGTGCCAGCAGGGGAGGGACTAGCTCAGATACGCAGTATTTT. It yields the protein CASRGGTSSDTQYF.

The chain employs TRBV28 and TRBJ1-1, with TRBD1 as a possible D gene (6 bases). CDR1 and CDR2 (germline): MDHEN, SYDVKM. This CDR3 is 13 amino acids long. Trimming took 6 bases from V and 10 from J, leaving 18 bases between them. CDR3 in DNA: TGTGCCAGCAGGGGGACCTCGGGGGGCGGAGCTTTCTTT. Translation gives CASRGTSGGGAFF.